This TCR beta chain was obtained from a study of blood T cell repertoires in COVID-19. This clone was seen a few times. Other DNA sequences in the same sample also yield this CDR3. Libraries were prepared by immunoSEQ multiplex PCR; TCRdb keeps only in-frame clonotypes and omits some of them. Among roughly 240,000 clones, roughly 80% were seen once, and the ten largest hold approximately 4%. CDR1 and CDR2 from the germline V gene are MNHEY and SVGAGI. CDR3 length equals 13 residues. The trim removed 6 bases at V and 3 bases at J, leaving 1 base unmatched. The gene calls are TRBV6-5 and TRBJ1-1; 10 bases are shared with TRBD1. Material: PBMCs or T cells enriched from blood (not recorded which). This receptor was taken from a woman aged 35 to 49 who had been exposed to COVID-19. Here the CDR3 DNA reads TGTGCCAGCAGGGGGACAGGGGACACTGAAGCTTTCTTT. Translating it yields CASRGTGDTEAFF.